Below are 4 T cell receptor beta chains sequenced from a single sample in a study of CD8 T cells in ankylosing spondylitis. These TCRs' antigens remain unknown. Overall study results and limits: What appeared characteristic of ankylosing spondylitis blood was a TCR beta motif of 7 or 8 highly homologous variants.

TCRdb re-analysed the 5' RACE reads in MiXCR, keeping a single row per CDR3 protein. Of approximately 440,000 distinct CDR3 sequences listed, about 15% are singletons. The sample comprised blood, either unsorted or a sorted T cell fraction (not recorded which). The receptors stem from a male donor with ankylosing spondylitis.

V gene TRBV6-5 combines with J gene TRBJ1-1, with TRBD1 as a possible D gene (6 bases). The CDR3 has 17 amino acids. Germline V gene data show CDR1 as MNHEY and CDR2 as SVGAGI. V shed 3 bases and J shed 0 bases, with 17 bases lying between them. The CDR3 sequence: CASSYQRRGTMNTEAFF. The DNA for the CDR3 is TGTGCCAGCAGTTATCAGCGGAGGGGGACCATGAACACTGAAGCTTTCTTT.

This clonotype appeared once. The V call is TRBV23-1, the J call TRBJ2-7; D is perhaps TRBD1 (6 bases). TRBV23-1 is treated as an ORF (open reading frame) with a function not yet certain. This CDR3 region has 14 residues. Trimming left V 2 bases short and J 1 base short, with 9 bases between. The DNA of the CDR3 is TGCGCCAGCAGTCAACCGGACAGATCCTACGAGCAGTACTTC. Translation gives CASSQPDRSYEQYF.

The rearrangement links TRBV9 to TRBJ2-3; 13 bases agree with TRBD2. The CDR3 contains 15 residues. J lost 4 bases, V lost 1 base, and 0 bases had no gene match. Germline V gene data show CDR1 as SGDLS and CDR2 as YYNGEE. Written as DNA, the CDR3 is TGTGCCAGCAGCGTAACTAGCGGGAGGGCAGATACGCAGTATTTT. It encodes CASSVTSGRADTQYF.

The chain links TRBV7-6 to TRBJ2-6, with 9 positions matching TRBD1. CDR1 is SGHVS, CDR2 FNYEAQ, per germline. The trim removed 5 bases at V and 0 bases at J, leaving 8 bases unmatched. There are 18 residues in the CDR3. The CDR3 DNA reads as TGTGCCAGCAGCCTTGACGGGACAGGGTCCTCTGGGGCCAACGTCCTGACTTTC. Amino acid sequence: CASSLDGTGSSGANVLTF.